A single sample is the source of the 17 T cell receptor beta chains below, sequenced in a study of early T cells in non-severe SARS-CoV-2 infection. TCRdb re-derived calls from the 5' RACE reads in MiXCR, one entry per CDR3 protein. Of 55,000 to 75,000 distinct CDR3 sequences in the sample, roughly an eighth were seen once. The specimen was whole blood. The receptors come from an adult who was a healthcare worker with PCR-confirmed SARS-CoV-2 infection or an uninfected control (not recorded which).

In its sample, this clonotype was seen once. This chain's CDR3 is CASGLGLARWNEQFF. The CDR3 DNA sequence: TGTGCTAGTGGTTTGGGGCTAGCGCGGTGGAATGAGCAGTTCTTC. The gene calls are TRBV12-5 and TRBJ2-1; D is perhaps TRBD2 (6 bases). The CDR3 totals 15 residues. Trimming took off 1 base at V and 7 bases at J, with 14 bases between the two ends. Germline V gene lookup returns CDR1 LGHNT and CDR2 FRNRAP.

The table lists this clonotype with many counts. The V and J genes are TRBV12-3 or TRBV12-4 and TRBJ2-3, with 9 positions matching TRBD2. V gave up 6 bases and J gave up 2 bases; unmatched junction bases: 18. This CDR3 is 19 amino acids long. CDR3 coding DNA: TGTGCCAGCAGCACTATTAAAGCGGGGGGCCGTATTTACACAGATACGCAGTATTTT. Amino acid sequence: CASSTIKAGGRIYTDTQYF.

This clonotype was detected ten times or more. The V call is TRBV5-1, the J call TRBJ2-5; D not resolved. In germline, CDR1 is SGHRS, CDR2 YFSETQ. The ends were cut back, 1 base at V and 2 bases at J, with 9 bases in the middle. CDR3 size: 14 residues. The CDR3 nucleotides read TGCGCCAGCAGCTTGTATGGAATACAAGAGACCCAGTACTTC. Its protein product is CASSLYGIQETQYF.

This clonotype was recorded many times. The chain is built from TRBV12-3 or TRBV12-4 and TRBJ1-5; D may be TRBD1 (5 bases). Trimming took off 6 bases at V and 6 bases at J, with 12 bases between the two ends. This CDR3 is built from 13 residues. The CDR3 reads CASSVSGGQPQHF. In DNA, the CDR3 is TGTGCCAGCAGCGTCTCGGGGGGTCAGCCCCAGCATTTT.

This clonotype has at least ten counts. J is TRBJ2-6 and V is TRBV18, with D hard to call. This CDR3 region has 16 residues. Germline assignment: CDR1 KGHSH and CDR2 LQKENI. The germline V and J ends were trimmed by 2 bases and 4 bases, with 12 bases remaining between them. The CDR3 DNA reads as TGTGCCAGCTCACCAGGGCCCAGGTCGGGGGCCAACGTCCTGACTTTC. This translates into CASSPGPRSGANVLTF.

This clonotype was seen at least ten times. V usage is TRBV3-1 and J usage is TRBJ2-1, with TRBD2 matching over 7 bases. The V gene's germline CDR1 is LGHDT and CDR2 YNNKEL (reference sequence). J lost 5 bases, V lost 6 bases, and 4 bases had no gene match. The CDR3 length is 13 residues. The CDR3 region has the DNA TGTGCCAGCAGAACGACTAGCAACAATGAGCAGTTCTTC. Translation: CASRTTSNNEQFF.

This clonotype was observed many times. This rearrangement joins TRBV5-5 to TRBJ2-7; no clear D. This CDR3 has 14 residues. CDR1 and CDR2 from the germline V gene are SGHKS and YYEKEE (reference sequence). The V end lost 4 bases, the J end lost 3 bases, and 14 bases lay between the germline ends. CDR3 DNA: TGTGCCAGCAGCCGTGAAGCTTCGGACTACGAGCAGTACTTC. This encodes CASSREASDYEQYF. Drawing the rest from reference TRBV5-5 and TRBJ2-7, the complete variable domain is DAGVTQSPTHLIKTRGQQVTLRCSPISGHKSVSWYQQVLGQGPQFIFQYYEKEERGRGNFPDRFSARQFPNYSSELNVNALLLGDSALYLCASSREASDYEQYFGPGTRLTVT.

This clonotype was seen repeatedly, ten times or more. The chain employs TRBV20-1 and TRBJ1-2; 7 bases fit TRBD1. In germline, CDR1 is DFQATT, CDR2 SNEGSKA (reference sequence). The CDR3 extends over 15 amino acids. Trimming cost V 3 bases and J 2 bases; bases outside gene matches: 9. The CDR3 region has the DNA TGCAGTGCTAGCAATCCCCGGGACAGAAACTATGGCTACACCTTC. Translated: CSASNPRDRNYGYTF.

This clonotype showed up many times. The chain couples TRBV28 to TRBJ2-5, with D maybe TRBD2 (6 bases). Trimming cost V 2 bases and J 1 base, with 11 bases left between them. Germline loops: CDR1 MDHEN, CDR2 SYDVKM. The CDR3 covers 15 residues. CDR3 DNA sequence: TGTGCCAGCAGTTTACATAGCGGACTCCAAGAGACCCAGTACTTC. Translating gives CASSLHSGLQETQYF.

The CDR3, as DNA: TGTGCCAGCAGTCCTCGACAGGGTGGGAACACCGGGGAGCTGTTTTTT. Its translation: CASSPRQGGNTGELFF. The chain has TRBV12-3 or TRBV12-4 and TRBJ2-2; 7 positions match TRBD1. This CDR3 spans 16 amino acids. V was pared by 5 bases and J by 1 base, with 7 bases of the junction left unmatched.

A few counts support this clonotype. The chain carries TRBV27 and TRBJ2-7, with a weak D call TRBD1 (6 bases). The CDR3 runs to 14 residues. Trimming stripped 6 bases from V and 2 bases from J, with 14 bases between. Per the germline V gene, CDR1 is MNHEY and CDR2 is SMNVEV (reference sequence). CDR3 sequence reads: CASRRQGLAYEQYF. The CDR3 nucleotides read TGTGCCAGCAGAAGGCAGGGGTTAGCCTACGAGCAGTACTTC.

This clonotype occurred many times. The CDR3 region is CASRPLDSNEQFF. The CDR3 DNA reads TGTGCCAGCAGACCACTCGACAGCAATGAGCAGTTCTTC. The chain is built from TRBV7-2 and TRBJ2-1, with D maybe TRBD1 (5 bases). CDR3 length equals 13 residues. V lost 6 bases to trimming and J lost 6 bases, with 12 bases between them. Germline values: CDR1 SGHTA, CDR2 FQGNSA.

The chain couples TRBV27 to TRBJ2-7, with 7 nucleotides matching TRBD1. Germline CDR1 is MNHEY and CDR2 is SMNVEV (reference sequence). V was clipped by 2 bases and J by 5 bases; unmatched bases: 3. This CDR3 has 13 residues. This CDR3 reads CASSLNRGHEQYF. The CDR3 DNA sequence: TGTGCCAGCAGTTTAAACAGGGGACACGAGCAGTACTTC.

At least ten counts were recorded for this clonotype. J is TRBJ2-7 and V is TRBV14, with 7 bases aligning to TRBD1. Losses at the gene ends were 1 base for V and 0 bases for J; bases not matched to a gene: 0. Germline lookup yields CDR1 SGHDN and CDR2 FVKESK. The CDR3 is 14 residues long. The CDR3 DNA follows: TGTGCCAGCAGCCAAGGGACAGGCTCCTACGAGCAGTACTTC. Translating it yields CASSQGTGSYEQYF.

This clonotype occurred many times. The chain recombines TRBV20-1 with TRBJ1-6; D not certain. Germline CDR1 is DFQATT and CDR2 is SNEGSKA (reference sequence). The V gene lost 0 bases and the J gene lost 10 bases, with 10 bases spanning the gap. CDR3 length: 13 amino acids. CDR3 bases: TGCAGTGCTAGAGATGGGCCAAGGTCACCCCTCCACTTT. This codes for CSARDGPRSPLHF.

This clonotype was counted ten times or more. The chain employs TRBV4-2 and TRBJ2-5; the D is unclear. This CDR3 is 15 amino acids long. Trimming removed 0 bases at V and 5 bases at J, with 13 bases between. Germline-derived CDR1 and CDR2 are LGHNA and YNFKEQ. CDR3 in DNA: TGTGCCAGCAGCCAAGAATTGATAGAACCGGAGACCCAGTACTTC. This sequence encodes CASSQELIEPETQYF.

This rearrangement joins TRBV4-3 to TRBJ1-4, with D possibly matching TRBD1 (5 bases). Looked up from germline, CDR1 is LGHNA and CDR2 is YSLEER. V was shortened by 1 base and J by 8 bases, with 11 bases between the two germline ends. This CDR3 has 14 amino acids. The CDR3 sequence: CASSQGQGGEKLFF. CDR3 bases: TGCGCCAGCAGCCAAGGGCAGGGTGGAGAAAAACTGTTTTTT.